This T cell receptor (beta chain) was identified during a study of shared clonotypes between healthy human individuals. Background on the study: CD4 naive cells filled three plates per donor, CD4 memory three, CD8 naive two and CD8 memory one. Study findings and constraints: Clonotypes not shared had lower generation probabilities than those common to all four donors.

Germline assignment: CDR1 SQVTM and CDR2 ANQGSEA. V lost 8 bases to trimming and J lost 6 bases; unmatched junction nucleotides: 8. CDR3 length: 12 amino acids. Notes on this clone: Its antigen remains unidentified.

Methods used by the authors: Filtering differed for immunoSEQ, which gave only junction sequences without quality scores. This table comes from immunoSEQ multiplex PCR, and its TCRdb copy is limited to in-frame clones, with some not included. D and trimming were read from the DNA, whereas the V and J calls and clone size are those reported in that table. The sample carries under 600,000 clones, approximately 97% recorded once. This receptor was taken from a woman between 25 and 40 years old in good health. The rearrangement uses TRBV29-1 and TRBJ1-2, with 8 positions matching TRBD1. What was sequenced was naive CD4+ T cells sorted from blood. As for subset: CD45RA+ positively selected. CDR3 amino acids: CSSSDRDHGYTF. DNA for the CDR3: TGCAGCTCCTCGGACAGGGACCATGGCTACACCTTC.